The sequence of this T cell receptor beta chain was determined in a study of blood T cell repertoires in COVID-19. Only in-frame clones appear in the TCRdb table, and some are missing; sequencing was by immunoSEQ multiplex PCR. This table has 320,000 or so clones, around 84% appearing once. The V and J ends lost 2 bases and 2 bases respectively, with 7 bases between them. The germline V gene encodes CDR1 MNHEY and CDR2 SMNVEV (reference sequence). The CDR3 contains 14 residues. This sequence joins TRBV27 and TRBJ1-5; D is ambiguous. The origin of this receptor is a woman aged 25 to 39 who had been exposed to COVID-19. The sample was PBMCs or T cells enriched from blood (not recorded which). Here the CDR3 reads CASSLISGNQPQHF. The CDR3 DNA is TGTGCCAGCAGTTTAATATCGGGCAATCAGCCCCAGCATTTT.